A selection of T cell receptor beta chains follows, all from one sample in a study of shared T cell receptors in the human thymus. The data were produced by immunoSEQ multiplex PCR, yet TCRdb's version contains in-frame clones alone and is incomplete. The sample lists 720,000 or so clones, 70% to 90% occurring once. These data also formed part of another study, on human thymus T cells.

Sequencing used thymocytes. These receptors all stem from a girl less than two years old with a congenital heart defect. Both conserved end residues are part of each CDR3. The order of the fields is J gene, V gene, clone size, D gene, CDR3 DNA, CDR3 protein. The D gene is left open where the match is weak. Expanded clones are given a class, and other clones once, few, many or no size at all.

TRBJ1-4,TRBV29-1,-,-,TGCAGCGTCGACGACGCCGGGGGGGAAAAACTGTTTTTT,CSVDDAGGEKLFF
TRBJ1-5,TRBV19,once,-,TGTGCCAGTAGTATAGCCTATCAGCCCCAGCATTTT,CASSIAYQPQHF
TRBJ1-2,TRBV7-9,-,-,TGTGCCAGCAGCGCAGGGTCTAACTATGGCTACACCTTC,CASSAGSNYGYTF
TRBJ2-2,TRBV9,-,TRBD1,TGTGCCAGCAGCGTAGAGAGACAGGGGACCGGGGAGCTGTTTTTT,CASSVERQGTGELFF
TRBJ1-3,TRBV14,-,-,TGTGCCAGCAGCCAAGCTACAGGCAACACCATATATTTT,CASSQATGNTIYF
TRBJ2-5,TRBV29-1,-,TRBD1,TGCAGCGTTAAAGGACAGGGGCAAGAGACCCAGTACTTC,CSVKGQGQETQYF
TRBJ1-1,TRBV7-2,-,-,TGTGCCAGCAGCTTAAATGTGGCAGAAAACACTGAAGCTTTCTTT,CASSLNVAENTEAFF
TRBJ2-1,TRBV6-5,once,-,TGTGCCAGCACCGGGACAAATAATGAGCAGTTCTTC,CASTGTNNEQFF
TRBJ1-1,TRBV7-9,-,-,TGTGCCAGCAGCTTAGTCGAGGCAGACACTGAAGCTTTCTTT,CASSLVEADTEAFF
TRBJ1-4,TRBV4-1,-,-,TGCGCCAGCAGCTCCCCGTCGGGAAAACTGTTTTTT,CASSSPSGKLFF
TRBJ2-1,TRBV5-1,-,-,TGCGCCAGCAGCTTTGGGGGGGGGCCGCTTGGGAATGAGCAGTTCTTC,CASSFGGGPLGNEQFF
TRBJ1-4,TRBV9,once,-,TGTGCCAGCAGCGTCCGCCCGGCACAGGGCCCTGAAAAACTGTTTTTT,CASSVRPAQGPEKLFF
TRBJ2-3,TRBV25-1,-,-,TGTGCCAGCAGTGAATCCCGGAGATACACAGATACGCAGTATTTT,CASSESRRYTDTQYF
TRBJ2-4,TRBV6-6,-,-,TGTGCCAGCAGTAACCCCACAGGGTCCAAAAACATTCAGTACTTC,CASSNPTGSKNIQYF
TRBJ2-3,TRBV5-1,-,-,TGCGCCAGCAGCTTATCGGGGTGGGTCGATACGCAGTATTTT,CASSLSGWVDTQYF
TRBJ2-2,TRBV6-1,-,TRBD1,TGTGCCAGCAGTGAAGCGCCCGGACAGGTCGACGGGGAGCTGTTTTTT,CASSEAPGQVDGELFF
TRBJ1-1,TRBV7-3,-,-,TGTGCCAGCAGCTTGTCTCCGAAACGGACGGAGGGGAAGGGTCCTGAAGCTTTCTTT,CASSLSPKRTEGKGPEAFF
TRBJ1-6,TRBV6-5,-,-,TGTGCCAGCAGTTACGGTCGGGGGGGGTTCAATTCACCCCTCCACTTT,CASSYGRGGFNSPLHF
TRBJ2-7,TRBV7-9,-,TRBD2,TGTGCCAGCAGCTCTTGGGAGATAGCGGGGGGCTTGAGGGAGCAGTACTTC,CASSSWEIAGGLREQYF
TRBJ2-1,TRBV25-1,-,-,TGTGCCAGCAGTGAATATAGCGCGGGGGCCTCCTACAATGAGCAGTTCTTC,CASSEYSAGASYNEQFF
TRBJ1-5,TRBV5-8,-,-,TGTGCCAGCAGCTTGAGGGGCGCTCGGGGGGCTCAGCCCCAGCATTTT,CASSLRGARGAQPQHF
TRBJ2-4,TRBV6-6,-,TRBD1,TGTGCCAGCAGTACTAGACAGGGGCTAGCCAAAAACATTCAGTACTTC,CASSTRQGLAKNIQYF
TRBJ2-2,TRBV7-6,-,TRBD1,TGTGCCAGCAGCTTCAAAATCGGGACAGGGCCGAACACCGGGGAGCTGTTTTTT,CASSFKIGTGPNTGELFF
TRBJ1-1,TRBV6-5,-,TRBD1,TGTGCCAGCAGGAGGGACAGGGAGGCTTTCTTT,CASRRDREAFF
TRBJ1-2,TRBV5-1,-,-,TGCGCCAGCAGCTTGGACGGGGAGGAGGGTGGCTACACCTTC,CASSLDGEEGGYTF
TRBJ1-1,TRBV16,-,-,TGTGCCAGCAGCCAACACTCTGGAGGCACTGAAGCTTTCTTT,CASSQHSGGTEAFF
TRBJ2-5,TRBV10-2,-,-,TGCGCCAGCAGTGAGGCTCAGGGATTAGGGCAAGAGACCCAGTACTTC,CASSEAQGLGQETQYF
TRBJ1-2,TRBV29-1,-,TRBD1,TGCAGCGTTGAAGATCTCTCAGGACAGGGAAGGGGGACCCCAGCTAACTATGGCTACACCTTC,CSVEDLSGQGRGTPANYGYTF
TRBJ1-2,TRBV7-9,-,-,TGTGCCAGCAGCTCAGGCCAGGGGAGCTATGGCTACACCTTC,CASSSGQGSYGYTF
TRBJ2-1,TRBV7-6,-,-,TGTGCCAGCAGCCCCAGTGGACTCAATCGCCCCAACAATGAGCAGTTCTTC,CASSPSGLNRPNNEQFF
TRBJ2-1,TRBV29-1,-,TRBD2,TGCAGCGTTGTCAGGACTAGCGGGGGCCAGTACAATGAGCAGTTCTTC,CSVVRTSGGQYNEQFF
TRBJ2-7,TRBV7-7,-,-,TGTGCCAGCAGTTTCACCTCGGGGGTCTACGAGCAGTACTTC,CASSFTSGVYEQYF
TRBJ2-1,TRBV15,-,TRBD1,TGTGCCACCAGCAGAGTAAGGACAGGGAACTATGAGCAGTTCTTC,CATSRVRTGNYEQFF
TRBJ1-5,TRBV10-2,few,-,TGCGCCAGCAGTGAGTCGGGGGACTCCCGGCATCAGCCCCAGCATTTT,CASSESGDSRHQPQHF
TRBJ2-1,TRBV18,-,-,TGTGCCAGCTCAACCAGTAACTCCTACAATGAGCAGTTCTTC,CASSTSNSYNEQFF
TRBJ2-1,TRBV5-4,-,TRBD2,TGTGCCAGCAGCTCGCGTGGACTAGCGGGGGGGGAGTTCTTC,CASSSRGLAGGEFF
TRBJ2-3,TRBV28,-,-,TGTGCCAGCAGTTTTAACCCCCCCATGTGGTATTACCTAGAAGATACGCAGTATTTT,CASSFNPPMWYYLEDTQYF
TRBJ2-1,TRBV20-1,-,TRBD1,TGCAGTGCAACAGACAGGGATGAGCAGTTCTTC,CSATDRDEQFF
TRBJ1-1,TRBV27,-,-,TGTGCCAGCAGTTTATCAGGGGGGGGGTACACTGAAGCTTTCTTT,CASSLSGGGYTEAFF
TRBJ1-1,TRBV4-1,-,-,TGCGCCAGCAGCCTTTATCGGGCCCGACTCCCGAGCGGCACTGAAGCTTTCTTT,CASSLYRARLPSGTEAFF
TRBJ1-1,TRBV7-9,-,-,TGTGCCAGCAGCCTGGGGGGGGAAGCTTTCTTT,CASSLGGEAFF
TRBJ1-5,TRBV19,-,TRBD1,TGTGCCAGTAGTATAAATTTGGGGACAGAAAACTACAATAGCAATCAGCCCCAGCATTTT,CASSINLGTENYNSNQPQHF